This is a list of T cell receptor beta chains from one sample in a study of T-cell memory formation after mild COVID-19. Each CDR3 protein is one row after TCRdb ran MiXCR on the 5' RACE reads. The top ten clones hold around 22% of a sample with around 310,000 distinct CDR3 sequences, approximately 15% of them seen once. Input material: PBMCs or a T cell subset sorted from them (not recorded which). The receptors originated from a man younger than 35 who had mild COVID-19 (a few samples of this study predate the infection). Cell type and time point are not known. Both conserved end residues are part of each CDR3. D genes are given only for firm matches. Clone size is not always given. Where it is, it says once, few, many or a class for expanded clones.

v_gene: TRBV11-2; abundance: -; j_gene: TRBJ1-6; d_gene: TRBD1; CDR3aa: CASSLDRAYNSPLHF; CDR3nt: TGTGCCAGCAGCTTGGACAGGGCCTATAATTCACCCCTCCACTTT
v_gene: TRBV20-1; abundance: few; j_gene: TRBJ2-7; d_gene: TRBD2; CDR3aa: CSALRTSGGYEQYF; CDR3nt: TGCAGTGCCCTCAGGACTAGCGGGGGCTACGAGCAGTACTTC
v_gene: TRBV29-1; abundance: few; j_gene: TRBJ1-1; d_gene: -; CDR3aa: CSVETRLNTEAFF; CDR3nt: TGCAGCGTTGAAACCCGTTTGAACACTGAAGCTTTCTTT
v_gene: TRBV4-1; abundance: few; j_gene: TRBJ1-4; d_gene: -; CDR3aa: CASSQQPRAAKLFF; CDR3nt: TGCGCCAGCAGCCAACAGCCAAGGGCGGCAAAACTGTTTTTT
v_gene: TRBV12-3/TRBV12-4; abundance: -; j_gene: TRBJ2-1; d_gene: -; CDR3aa: CASIPESGTYNEQFF; CDR3nt: TGTGCCAGCATTCCAGAGTCGGGAACTTACAATGAGCAGTTCTTC
v_gene: TRBV3-1; abundance: -; j_gene: TRBJ2-1; d_gene: -; CDR3aa: CASSHGRGRGEQFF; CDR3nt: TGTGCCAGCAGCCATGGGAGGGGGCGAGGTGAGCAGTTCTTC
v_gene: TRBV5-1; abundance: few; j_gene: TRBJ1-2; d_gene: TRBD1; CDR3aa: CASSRTGDYGYTF; CDR3nt: TGCGCCAGCAGCAGGACAGGTGACTATGGCTACACCTTC
v_gene: TRBV6-2/TRBV6-3; abundance: few; j_gene: TRBJ1-1; d_gene: -; CDR3aa: CASGPGVDAFF; CDR3nt: TGTGCCAGCGGTCCAGGGGTCGACGCTTTCTTT
v_gene: TRBV7-2; abundance: many; j_gene: TRBJ2-2; d_gene: -; CDR3aa: CASTPSARPGELFF; CDR3nt: TGTGCCAGCACCCCAAGCGCCAGGCCCGGGGAGCTGTTTTTT
v_gene: TRBV6-5; abundance: -; j_gene: TRBJ1-1; d_gene: TRBD1; CDR3aa: CASSAGTGATEAFF; CDR3nt: TGTGCCAGCAGTGCCGGGACAGGGGCCACTGAAGCTTTCTTT
v_gene: TRBV20-1; abundance: -; j_gene: TRBJ2-5; d_gene: TRBD2; CDR3aa: CSARSGGTETQYF; CDR3nt: TGCAGTGCCCGAAGCGGGGGAACGGAGACCCAGTACTTC
v_gene: TRBV24-1; abundance: few; j_gene: TRBJ2-3; d_gene: -; CDR3aa: CATSQSDTQYF; CDR3nt: TGTGCCACCAGTCAATCAGATACGCAGTATTTT
v_gene: TRBV12-3/TRBV12-4; abundance: -; j_gene: TRBJ2-2; d_gene: TRBD1; CDR3aa: CASSLWGQGVSNTGELFF; CDR3nt: TGTGCCAGCAGTTTATGGGGACAGGGGGTATCGAACACCGGGGAGCTGTTTTTT
v_gene: TRBV12-3/TRBV12-4; abundance: -; j_gene: TRBJ1-4; d_gene: -; CDR3aa: CASSLSGKPYEKLFF; CDR3nt: TGTGCCAGCAGTTTATCAGGCAAACCTTATGAAAAACTGTTTTTT
v_gene: TRBV6-6; abundance: -; j_gene: TRBJ1-2; d_gene: -; CDR3aa: CASTKGGVADGYTF; CDR3nt: TGTGCCAGCACCAAAGGGGGGGTAGCGGATGGCTACACCTTC